This is a list of T cell receptor beta chains from one sample in a study of cytomegalovirus exposure and HLA in healthy donors. TCRdb's copy holds only in-frame clones and misses some; the assay was immunoSEQ multiplex PCR. The sample lists fewer than 150,000 clones, about 90% seen once, with almost 8% in the top ten. Sequences were obtained from PBMCs. The receptors stem from a woman between 18 and 29 years old in good health and CMV-seropositive. The CDR3 runs from the conserved cysteine through the conserved F or W. D genes are given only for firm matches. Part of the rows lack a size; the others show once, few, many or a class for expanded clones.

v_gene: TRBV2; d_gene: TRBD1; abundance: -; j_gene: TRBJ1-1; CDR3aa: CASSEAQGAAEAFF; CDR3nt: TGTGCCAGCAGTGAGGCTCAGGGGGCAGCTGAAGCTTTCTTT
v_gene: TRBV4-1; d_gene: -; abundance: -; j_gene: TRBJ1-4; CDR3aa: CASSQGDWNEKLFF; CDR3nt: TGCGCCAGCAGCCAAGGGGACTGGAATGAAAAACTGTTTTTT
v_gene: TRBV5-4; d_gene: -; abundance: -; j_gene: TRBJ2-5; CDR3aa: CASSLGRGETQYF; CDR3nt: TGTGCCAGCAGCCTGGGTAGGGGGGAGACCCAGTACTTC
v_gene: TRBV10-3; d_gene: -; abundance: -; j_gene: TRBJ2-7; CDR3aa: CAISGGYGQQVYEQYF; CDR3nt: TGTGCCATCAGTGGGGGGTACGGACAGCAAGTCTACGAGCAGTACTTC
v_gene: TRBV18; d_gene: TRBD2; abundance: -; j_gene: TRBJ2-1; CDR3aa: CASSPRLAGGRSQSYNEQFF; CDR3nt: TGTGCCAGCTCACCTCGACTAGCGGGAGGCCGGTCGCAAAGCTACAATGAGCAGTTCTTC
v_gene: TRBV4-2; d_gene: -; abundance: -; j_gene: TRBJ1-5; CDR3aa: CASSPHRVDQPQHF; CDR3nt: TGTGCCAGCAGCCCCCACAGGGTTGATCAGCCCCAGCATTTT
v_gene: TRBV4-3; d_gene: -; abundance: -; j_gene: TRBJ2-3; CDR3aa: CASSQSRYLITDTQYF; CDR3nt: TGCGCCAGCAGCCAAAGTCGATACTTAATCACAGATACGCAGTATTTT
v_gene: TRBV15; d_gene: TRBD2; abundance: -; j_gene: TRBJ2-2; CDR3aa: CATRGGTGELFF; CDR3nt: TGTGCCACCAGGGGGGGGACCGGGGAGCTGTTTTTT
v_gene: TRBV4-1; d_gene: TRBD1; abundance: -; j_gene: TRBJ2-2; CDR3aa: CASSQHGTALNTGELFF; CDR3nt: TGCGCCAGCAGCCAGCACGGGACAGCCTTGAACACCGGGGAGCTGTTTTTT
v_gene: TRBV6-5; d_gene: TRBD1; abundance: -; j_gene: TRBJ1-2; CDR3aa: CASSPGQANYGYTF; CDR3nt: TGTGCCAGCAGCCCCGGACAGGCTAACTATGGCTACACCTTC
v_gene: TRBV7-9; d_gene: -; abundance: -; j_gene: TRBJ1-4; CDR3aa: CASSHSGSNEKLFF; CDR3nt: TGTGCCAGCAGCCACTCGGGGAGCAATGAAAAACTGTTTTTT
v_gene: TRBV6-1; d_gene: -; abundance: -; j_gene: TRBJ2-7; CDR3aa: CASSAHISPYSYEQYF; CDR3nt: TGTGCCAGCAGTGCGCACATTTCCCCTTATTCCTACGAGCAGTACTTC
v_gene: TRBV2; d_gene: -; abundance: -; j_gene: TRBJ1-2; CDR3aa: CASSVQFVGLNYGYTF; CDR3nt: TGTGCCAGCAGTGTACAGTTCGTGGGGCTAAACTATGGCTACACCTTC
v_gene: TRBV10-3; d_gene: TRBD1; abundance: -; j_gene: TRBJ1-2; CDR3aa: CAISESKTYRGNYGYTF; CDR3nt: TGTGCCATCAGTGAGTCGAAGACGTACAGGGGGAACTATGGCTACACCTTC
v_gene: TRBV28; d_gene: -; abundance: -; j_gene: TRBJ1-3; CDR3aa: CASSSGSSGNTIYF; CDR3nt: TGTGCCAGCAGTTCCGGGAGCTCTGGAAACACCATATATTTT
v_gene: TRBV6-1; d_gene: -; abundance: -; j_gene: TRBJ1-5; CDR3aa: CASSESYLPGQPQHF; CDR3nt: TGTGCCAGCAGTGAGTCCTACCTCCCGGGACAGCCCCAGCATTTT
v_gene: TRBV5-1; d_gene: TRBD1; abundance: few; j_gene: TRBJ1-1; CDR3aa: CASTSIPGGGNTEAFF; CDR3nt: TGCGCCAGCACCTCAATACCAGGGGGCGGTAACACTGAAGCTTTCTTT
v_gene: TRBV30; d_gene: -; abundance: -; j_gene: TRBJ1-2; CDR3aa: CAWNREDGYTF; CDR3nt: TGTGCCTGGAACAGGGAAGATGGCTACACCTTC
v_gene: TRBV5-1; d_gene: -; abundance: -; j_gene: TRBJ2-7; CDR3aa: CASSLSGVRPSEQYF; CDR3nt: TGCGCCAGCAGCTTGTCGGGGGTGCGGCCCTCCGAGCAGTACTTC
v_gene: TRBV7-6; d_gene: -; abundance: once; j_gene: TRBJ2-1; CDR3aa: CASSFQTSNEQFF; CDR3nt: TGTGCCAGCAGCTTCCAGACTAGCAATGAGCAGTTCTTC
v_gene: TRBV6-1; d_gene: -; abundance: -; j_gene: TRBJ2-7; CDR3aa: CASSPGRRAYEQYF; CDR3nt: TGTGCCAGCAGTCCAGGAAGGAGGGCCTACGAGCAGTACTTC
v_gene: TRBV14; d_gene: -; abundance: -; j_gene: TRBJ1-2; CDR3aa: CASSLVPGVFNYGYTF; CDR3nt: TGTGCCAGCAGCCTAGTCCCAGGGGTGTTTAACTATGGCTACACCTTC
v_gene: TRBV6-5; d_gene: -; abundance: -; j_gene: TRBJ2-6; CDR3aa: CASSIYSGANVLTF; CDR3nt: TGTGCCAGCAGTATCTACTCTGGGGCCAACGTCCTGACTTTC
v_gene: TRBV7-9; d_gene: -; abundance: once; j_gene: TRBJ1-1; CDR3aa: CASSHPTKLNTEAFF; CDR3nt: TGTGCCAGCAGCCATCCGACAAAATTGAACACTGAAGCTTTCTTT
v_gene: TRBV19; d_gene: TRBD1; abundance: -; j_gene: TRBJ2-5; CDR3aa: CASSSPRQGRETQYF; CDR3nt: TGTGCCAGTAGTTCCCCACGACAGGGCCGGGAGACCCAGTACTTC
v_gene: TRBV15; d_gene: -; abundance: -; j_gene: TRBJ1-1; CDR3aa: CATSRGHSERAFF; CDR3nt: TGTGCCACCAGCAGAGGCCACAGTGAACGGGCTTTCTTT
v_gene: TRBV27; d_gene: TRBD1; abundance: -; j_gene: TRBJ2-1; CDR3aa: CASSPSPSRQGRNEQFF; CDR3nt: TGTGCCAGCAGTCCTTCCCCCTCCAGACAGGGTAGGAATGAGCAGTTCTTC
v_gene: TRBV6-1; d_gene: -; abundance: -; j_gene: TRBJ1-2; CDR3aa: CASSEAHRDYGYTF; CDR3nt: TGTGCCAGCAGTGAAGCGCACAGGGACTATGGCTACACCTTC
v_gene: TRBV7-9; d_gene: -; abundance: -; j_gene: TRBJ1-1; CDR3aa: CASALTGPNTEAFF; CDR3nt: TGTGCCAGCGCCCTAACAGGGCCGAACACTGAAGCTTTCTTT
v_gene: TRBV18; d_gene: TRBD1; abundance: -; j_gene: TRBJ2-7; CDR3aa: CASLKGQGVREQYF; CDR3nt: TGTGCCAGCCTAAAGGGACAGGGGGTGCGGGAGCAGTACTTC
v_gene: TRBV27; d_gene: TRBD1; abundance: once; j_gene: TRBJ1-5; CDR3aa: CASSPLDRGVQPQHF; CDR3nt: TGTGCCAGCAGTCCACTCGACAGGGGAGTTCAGCCCCAGCATTTT
v_gene: TRBV19; d_gene: -; abundance: -; j_gene: TRBJ2-7; CDR3aa: CASKKTGNSYEQYF; CDR3nt: TGTGCCAGTAAAAAGACAGGAAACTCCTACGAGCAGTACTTC
v_gene: TRBV4-1; d_gene: -; abundance: once; j_gene: TRBJ2-2; CDR3aa: CASSQDPGYTGELFF; CDR3nt: TGCGCCAGCAGCCAAGATCCAGGGTACACCGGGGAGCTGTTTTTT